The 32 T cell receptor beta chains below all came from one sample that was sequenced in a study of T cells in Graves' hyperthyroidism and ophthalmopathy (dated by TCRdb to about 2019). The library was generated by multiplex PCR. The reads were generated on an Illumina HiSeq 2000. The TCR beta CDR3 regions were amplified from the RNA transcripts. For the first round of RT-PCR on the TCR CDR3, the HTBI primer set was used together with the Qiagen OneStep RT-PCR kit. TCRdb itself trimmed the public reads at Q25 with fastp, ran MiXCR and retained productive beta chains. Rows merge per CDR3 protein into single entries with the most common DNA and genes. Recorded for this sample are roughly 330,000 distinct CDR3 sequences; 15% to 20% of them occurred a single time. Around a third of the sample rests with the top ten. Material: blood. The receptors were sampled from a man aged 25 to 40 with Graves' hyperthyroidism.

This clonotype was counted ten times or more. This chain links TRBV12-3 or TRBV12-4 with TRBJ1-1; possibly TRBD1 for D (6 bases). V shed 6 bases and J shed 1 base, with 12 bases lying between them. The CDR3 is made up of 14 amino acids. The CDR3 spells CASRRDKPNTEAFF. The CDR3, as DNA: TGTGCCAGCAGAAGGGACAAGCCGAACACTGAAGCTTTCTTT.

Comment on this clonotype: This clone may be a read error of a much larger clone one base away. This chain uses TRBV15 with TRBJ2-1; D uncertain. The germline V gene has CDR1 LNHNV and CDR2 YYDKDF (reference sequence). Trimming cost V 5 bases and J 8 bases, with 10 bases left between them. The CDR3 is 12 amino acids. This chain's CDR3 is CATSALIDEQFF. CDR3 DNA sequence: TGTGCCACCAGCGCTCTAATCGATGAGCAGTTCTTC.

The V call is TRBV14, the J call TRBJ2-7; TRBD2 agrees at 9 bases. V dropped 11 bases and J dropped 5; count of bases not matched to a gene: 16. Looked up from germline, CDR1 is SGHDN and CDR2 is FVKESK. The CDR3 consists of 15 residues. The CDR3 here is CASARGRGRAHEQYF. CDR3 DNA sequence: TGTGCCTCCGCCAGGGGACGCGGGAGGGCCCACGAGCAGTACTTC.

This clonotype appeared many times. The J gene is TRBJ1-5, the V gene TRBV20-1, with TRBD1 identical over 7 bases. The V gene end was trimmed by 4 bases and the J gene end by 7 bases; junction bases not matched to a gene: 19. This CDR3 contains 17 residues. Germline CDR1 DFQATT, CDR2 SNEGSKA (reference sequence). This chain's CDR3 is CSATGPGGPFRGQPQHF. The CDR3 DNA reads TGCAGTGCTACCGGCCCAGGGGGACCCTTTCGAGGACAGCCCCAGCATTTT.

This clonotype has at least ten counts. V and J are TRBV12-3 or TRBV12-4 and TRBJ1-4, with TRBD1 matching 7 bases. CDR3 size: 14 residues. V lost 3 bases, J lost 4 bases, and 2 bases stayed unmatched. Here the CDR3 reads CASSFQGGNEKLFF. The CDR3 coding sequence is TGTGCCAGCAGTTTCCAGGGGGGTAATGAAAAACTGTTTTTT.

V usage is TRBV27 and J usage is TRBJ2-7; no firm D call. Germline CDR1 reads MNHEY; CDR2 reads SMNVEV (reference sequence). The CDR3 is made up of 13 amino acids. Deletions cut 11 bases from V and 4 bases from J, with 18 bases between. CDR3 residues: CALLTLPFYEQYF. DNA of the CDR3: TGTGCCCTATTGACATTGCCTTTTTACGAGCAGTACTTC.

The chain carries TRBV29-1 and TRBJ2-7; possibly TRBD1 for D (6 bases). V lost 4 bases, J lost 6 bases, and 13 bases lay in between. Germline V gene lookup returns CDR1 SQVTM and CDR2 ANQGSEA. The CDR3 extends over 12 amino acids. The CDR3, as DNA: TGCAGCGTTGTTAAACAGGGCTGCGAGCAGTACTTC. It translates to CSVVKQGCEQYF.

This clonotype was seen a handful of times. The J gene is TRBJ2-3, the V gene TRBV3-1; the match to TRBD2 covers 9 bases. The V gene's germline CDR1 is LGHDT and CDR2 YNNKEL (reference sequence). The CDR3 runs to 16 residues. J lost 1 base, V lost 8 bases, and 10 bases had no gene match. CDR3 region: CASGAHRLAGTDTQYF. The CDR3 DNA follows: TGTGCCAGCGGGGCCCATCGACTAGCGGGCACAGATACGCAGTATTTT.

In this sample, this clonotype turned up a few times. The chain links TRBV30 to TRBJ1-1; no firm D call. Trimming cost V 2 bases and J 6 bases, with 4 bases left between them. The CDR3 totals 10 residues. Germline loops: CDR1 GTSNPN, CDR2 SVGIG (reference sequence). CDR3 loop: CAWSQAEAFF. As DNA, the CDR3 is TGTGCCTGGAGTCAGGCTGAAGCTTTCTTT.

This clonotype was observed many times. This chain uses TRBV7-2 with TRBJ1-2, with D perhaps TRBD1 (5 bases). Trimming took off 5 bases at V and 2 bases at J, with 12 bases between the two ends. This CDR3 has 14 residues. CDR1 is SGHTA and CDR2 is FQGNSA in the germline V gene. The CDR3 region has the DNA TGTGCCAGCAGCCCCTCGGGGCTCAACTATGGCTACACCTTC. Translating it yields CASSPSGLNYGYTF.

This rearrangement joins TRBV24-1 to TRBJ1-1; D is undetermined. Germline CDR1 reads KGHDR; CDR2 reads SFDVKD. With 7 bases removed from V and 1 base from J, the gap between germline ends came to 9 bases. The CDR3 runs to 13 residues. The CDR3 spells CATRLTENTEAFF. The CDR3 DNA sequence: TGTGCCACCAGATTAACAGAGAACACTGAAGCTTTCTTT.

The V call is TRBV12-3 or TRBV12-4, the J call TRBJ2-2; D possibly corresponds to TRBD2 (6 bases). The V end lost 5 bases, the J end lost 3 bases, and 10 bases lay between the germline ends. There are 14 residues in the CDR3. The CDR3 here is CASSHRRDTGELFF. The CDR3 region has the DNA TGTGCCAGCAGTCACAGGAGGGACACCGGGGAGCTGTTTTTT.

The J gene is TRBJ2-5, the V gene TRBV18; D possibly corresponds to TRBD2 (6 bases). The germline V gene encodes CDR1 KGHSH and CDR2 LQKENI. The CDR3 covers 15 residues. Trimming stripped 0 bases from V and 2 bases from J, with 10 bases between. CDR3 coding DNA: TGTGCCAGCTCACCACCGACTAGTTCTCAAGAGACCCAGTACTTC. Residues: CASSPPTSSQETQYF.

This clonotype was picked up many times. The gene calls are TRBV10-3 and TRBJ2-1, with TRBD2 identical over 11 bases. With V trimmed by 6 bases and J by 5 bases, 6 bases remained unmatched. Germline V gene data show CDR1 as ENHRY and CDR2 as SYGVKD. CDR3 length: 15 residues. The DNA for the CDR3 is TGTGCCATCAGACCGATTAGCGGGGGGGACAATGAGCAGTTCTTC. This encodes CAIRPISGGDNEQFF.

The chain employs TRBV7-9 and TRBJ2-2; D is unresolved. V dropped 2 bases and J dropped 6 bases, with 7 bases sitting between them. Germline V gives CDR1 SEHNR, CDR2 FQNEAQ (reference sequence). This CDR3 region has 13 residues. The CDR3: CASSLYQPGELFF. The CDR3 DNA is TGTGCCAGCAGCTTATACCAGCCCGGGGAGCTGTTTTTT.

The chain links TRBV28 to TRBJ1-1, with TRBD1 as a possible D gene (5 bases). Trimming shortened V by 2 bases and J by 3 bases, and 13 bases separated the two germline ends. The germline V gene encodes CDR1 MDHEN and CDR2 SYDVKM. The CDR3 loop spans 15 amino acids. CDR3 in amino acids: CASSLIAGKDTEAFF. In DNA form, the CDR3 reads TGTGCCAGCAGTTTAATTGCAGGGAAGGACACTGAAGCTTTCTTT. Complete variable domain (other parts from reference TRBV28 and TRBJ1-1): DVKVTQSSRYLVKRTGEKVFLECVQDMDHENMFWYRQDPGLGLRLIYFSYDVKMKEKGDIPEGYSVSREKKERFSLILESASTNQTSMYLCASSLIAGKDTEAFFGQGTRLTVV.

The chain recombines TRBV5-4 with TRBJ1-2, with unresolved D. The CDR3 sequence is 13 residues long. Trimming stripped 0 bases from V and 1 base from J, with 4 bases between. Per germline, CDR1 SGHNT and CDR2 YYREEE (reference sequence). CDR3 sequence reads: CASSLGVNYGYTF. The CDR3 coding sequence is TGTGCCAGCAGCTTGGGAGTTAACTATGGCTACACCTTC.

This clonotype occurred many times. The chain has TRBV7-8 and TRBJ2-3; D possibly corresponds to TRBD1 (5 bases). Germline CDR1 SGHVS, CDR2 FQNEAQ. V lost 1 base, J lost 2 bases, and 13 bases lay in between. This CDR3 has 16 residues. The CDR3 sequence: CASSLDPGKNTDTQYF. The CDR3 DNA reads as TGTGCCAGCAGCTTAGATCCAGGGAAGAACACAGATACGCAGTATTTT.

This clonotype was seen only a few times. The chain links TRBV11-2 to TRBJ1-1; D is perhaps TRBD1 (6 bases). This CDR3 has 14 residues. Looked up from germline, CDR1 is SGHAT and CDR2 is FQNNGV. Trimming shortened V by 4 bases and J by 5 bases, and 14 bases separated the two germline ends. The CDR3 is CASSWGPGWTEAFF. DNA for the CDR3: TGTGCCAGCAGCTGGGGGCCAGGGTGGACTGAAGCTTTCTTT.

This clonotype was counted only a few times. The J gene is TRBJ1-5, the V gene TRBV2; no definite D call. Germline V lookup: CDR1 SNHLY, CDR2 FYNNEI. The CDR3 consists of 12 residues. The V and J ends lost 10 bases and 0 bases respectively, with 7 bases between them. CDR3 nucleotide sequence: TGTGCCACTCAATATAGCAATCAGCCCCAGCATTTT. It encodes CATQYSNQPQHF.

Many counts were recorded for this clonotype. V and J are TRBV18 and TRBJ2-3, with D tentatively TRBD1 or TRBD2 (5 bases each). CDR1 is KGHSH and CDR2 is LQKENI in the germline V gene. The CDR3 loop spans 17 amino acids. V lost 6 bases and J lost 5, with 24 bases in between. Here the CDR3 reads CASSLNQPGPKKDTQYF. CDR3 DNA: TGTGCCAGCTCGCTAAACCAACCGGGACCAAAAAAAGATACGCAGTATTTT.

The sample holds a few counts of this clonotype. The V gene is TRBV5-5, the J gene TRBJ2-7, with a tentative D call TRBD1 (5 bases). The V gene's germline CDR1 is SGHKS and CDR2 YYEKEE (reference sequence). The CDR3 is made up of 13 amino acids. V was trimmed by 3 bases and J by 2 bases, leaving 9 bases between them. CDR3 sequence: CASSSTATYEQYF. DNA for the CDR3: TGTGCCAGCAGCTCGACAGCCACCTACGAGCAGTACTTC.

This clonotype was found many times. The V call is TRBV2, the J call TRBJ2-1; TRBD1 matches at 9 bases. With V trimmed by 10 bases and J by 8 bases, 15 bases remained unmatched. The CDR3 sequence is 15 residues long. The V gene's germline CDR1 is SNHLY and CDR2 FYNNEI. CDR3 region: CANNPRFYRGHEQFF. DNA of the CDR3: TGTGCCAACAACCCTCGTTTTTACAGGGGGCATGAGCAGTTCTTC.

This clonotype has just a few counts. V is TRBV10-1 and J is TRBJ2-4; a possible D gene is TRBD1 (5 bases). The germline CDR1 and CDR2 sequences are WNHNN and SYGVQD (reference sequence). V was cut by 3 bases and J by 4 bases, with 13 bases left in between. The CDR3 runs to 15 residues. The DNA of the CDR3 is TGCGCCAGCAGTGATTCCAGGGCCGGGAAAAACATTCAGTACTTC. Encoded protein: CASSDSRAGKNIQYF.

The genes are TRBV9 and TRBJ2-5; D perhaps matches TRBD2 (6 bases). This CDR3 contains 14 residues. Looked up from germline, CDR1 is SGDLS and CDR2 is YYNGEE. V was clipped by 3 bases and J by 4 bases, with 13 bases between them. CDR3 sequence: CASSDARRGETQYF. CDR3 DNA: TGTGCCAGCAGCGACGCACGGAGGGGAGAGACCCAGTACTTC.

As DNA, the CDR3 is TGTGCCAGCAGTCCCCGGACTAGCGGGAGGGCCCCCTACGAGCAGTACTTC. Encoded protein: CASSPRTSGRAPYEQYF. The chain couples TRBV28 to TRBJ2-7; 15 bases map to TRBD2. The CDR3 totals 17 residues. Germline CDR1 reads MDHEN; CDR2 reads SYDVKM. The ends lost 5 bases at V and 2 bases at J; junction bases unmatched: 7.

Only a few counts were recorded for this clonotype. The gene calls are TRBV20-1 and TRBJ1-2, with 9 bases aligning to TRBD1. Trimming took 0 bases from V and 8 from J; bases not matched to a gene: 4. The CDR3 extends over 13 amino acids. Germline loops: CDR1 DFQATT, CDR2 SNEGSKA (reference sequence). This CDR3 is CSARDRQGGGYTF. In DNA form, the CDR3 reads TGCAGTGCTAGAGATAGACAGGGGGGAGGCTACACCTTC.

The chain combines TRBV19 with TRBJ1-5; D is undetermined. V was pared by 6 bases and J by 4 bases, with 13 bases between. Germline CDR1 reads LNHDA; CDR2 reads SQIVND (reference sequence). The CDR3 is made up of 14 amino acids. This CDR3 reads CASSLGVTNQPQHF. In nucleotides, the CDR3 is TGTGCCAGTAGCCTAGGTGTGACGAATCAGCCCCAGCATTTT.

This clonotype was picked up a small number of times. The V gene is TRBV11-3, the J gene TRBJ2-3; TRBD1 might be the D (6 bases). This CDR3 is built from 13 residues. Germline lookup yields CDR1 SGHNT and CDR2 YENEEA. V was trimmed by 4 bases and J by 2 bases, leaving 7 bases between them. CDR3 amino acids: CASSWDITDTQYF. The CDR3 nucleotides are TGTGCCAGCAGCTGGGACATCACAGATACGCAGTATTTT.

This clonotype was recorded at least ten times. This chain uses TRBV7-3 with TRBJ2-2; 8 bases align to TRBD1. CDR1 and CDR2 (germline): SGHTA, FQGTGA. The CDR3 covers 13 residues. V lost 4 bases to trimming and J lost 7 bases; unmatched junction nucleotides: 2. The CDR3 sequence is CASSWTGYGELFF. CDR3 in DNA: TGTGCCAGCAGCTGGACAGGGTACGGGGAGCTGTTTTTT.

The chain uses TRBV6-1 and TRBJ2-2; weak D call: TRBD2 (5 bases). V dropped 6 bases and J dropped 4 bases, with 12 bases sitting between them. The CDR3 sequence is 14 residues long. Germline lookup yields CDR1 MNHNS and CDR2 SASEGT. The CDR3 DNA reads TGTGCCAGCAGCCGAATTACTAGCACCGGGGAGCTGTTTTTT. Its translation is CASSRITSTGELFF.

This clonotype has at least ten counts. The chain combines TRBV11-3 with TRBJ1-2; 8 nucleotides agree with TRBD1. The V segment lost 2 bases and the J segment 7 bases; nucleotides outside the gene matches: 9. CDR3 length equals 15 residues. Germline loops: CDR1 SGHNT, CDR2 YENEEA. The CDR3 bases are TGTGCCAGCAGCTTAAGTACAGGGGGGCCTTTTGGCTACACCTTC. Its translation is CASSLSTGGPFGYTF.